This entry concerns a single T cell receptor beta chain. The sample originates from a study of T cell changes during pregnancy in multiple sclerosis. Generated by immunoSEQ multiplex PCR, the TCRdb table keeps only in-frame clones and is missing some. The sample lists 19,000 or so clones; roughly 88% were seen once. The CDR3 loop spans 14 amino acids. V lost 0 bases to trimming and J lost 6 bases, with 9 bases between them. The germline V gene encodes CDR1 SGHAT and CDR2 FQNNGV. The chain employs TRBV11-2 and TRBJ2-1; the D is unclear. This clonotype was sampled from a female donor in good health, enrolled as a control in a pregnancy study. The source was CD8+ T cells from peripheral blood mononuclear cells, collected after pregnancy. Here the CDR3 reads CASSLDVGSNEQFF. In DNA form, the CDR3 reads TGTGCCAGCAGCTTAGATGTCGGGTCCAATGAGCAGTTCTTC.